This TCR beta chain was recovered during a study of blood T cell repertoires in COVID-19. Study-level background: The United States, Italy and Spain were the sources of the acute and convalescent COVID-19 samples. In each case, the material was cDNA or gDNA derived from T cells, B-cell-depleted T cells, or PBMCs.

As originally analysed: Reference gene primer amplification in the assay estimated nucleated cell counts. Some clones are missing from TCRdb's copy, which holds only in-frame ones; the method was immunoSEQ multiplex PCR. For V, J and clone size, that table is used; D and trimming come from the DNA. The table has around 250,000 clones, around 84% seen once. This CDR3 is built from 16 residues. J gave up 5 bases and V 4 bases, and 9 bases lay outside the gene matches. Germline V lookup: CDR1 MNHEY, CDR2 SMNVEV (reference sequence). Specimen: peripheral blood. This clonotype was obtained from a woman between 65 and 79 years old with active or convalescent COVID-19. The chain uses TRBV27 and TRBJ1-5; 9 bases map to TRBD1. The CDR3 DNA is TGTGCCAGCAGTTCGAATGAACAGGGGGCTGATCAGCCCCAGCATTTT. This sequence encodes CASSSNEQGADQPQHF.